The entry that follows covers one TCR beta chain sequence. What it binds is unknown. Other DNA sequences in this sample translate to the same CDR3. This specimen belongs to a study of shared clonotypes between healthy human individuals. Between the trimmed V and J ends, which lost 0 bases and 4 bases, there was a span of 6 bases. The CDR3 runs 13 residues. Germline CDR1 KGHSH, CDR2 LQKENI. Findings of the study overall: Some clonotypes were shared by all four sorted-subset donors, while others were not shared. The non-shared ones had lower generation probabilities than the shared ones. Four donors had 5% to 6.5% of their naive CD4 clonotypes in common.

TCRdb's copy holds only in-frame clones and misses some; the assay was immunoSEQ multiplex PCR. The table lists some 2 million clones, roughly 94% of them singletons, with 0.13% in the top ten. The rearrangement links TRBV18 to TRBJ1-1; tentatively, D is TRBD1 (5 bases). The sequenced material came from naive CD4+ T cells sorted from blood. Subset described: CD45RA+ positively selected. The receptor was derived from a man younger than 35 in good health. CDR3 residues: CASSPPGATEAFF. Written as DNA, the CDR3 is TGTGCCAGCTCACCACCCGGGGCCACTGAAGCTTTCTTT.